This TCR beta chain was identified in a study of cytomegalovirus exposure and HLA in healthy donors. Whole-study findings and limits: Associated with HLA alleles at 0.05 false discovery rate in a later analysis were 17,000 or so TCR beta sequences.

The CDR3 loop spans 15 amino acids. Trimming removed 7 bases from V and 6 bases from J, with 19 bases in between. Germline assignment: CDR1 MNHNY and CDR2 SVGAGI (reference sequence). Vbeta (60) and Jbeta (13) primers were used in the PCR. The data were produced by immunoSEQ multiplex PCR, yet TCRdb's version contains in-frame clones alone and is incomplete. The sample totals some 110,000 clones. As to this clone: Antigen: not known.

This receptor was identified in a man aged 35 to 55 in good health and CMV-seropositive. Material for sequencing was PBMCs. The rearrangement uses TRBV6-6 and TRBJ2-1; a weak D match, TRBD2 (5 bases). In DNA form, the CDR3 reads TGTGCCAGCACTACCCCTCCTATCCGGGGCAATGAGCAGTTCTTC. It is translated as CASTTPPIRGNEQFF.